What follows are 19 T cell receptor beta chains derived from one specimen sequenced in a study of memory CD4+ T cells and cytomegalovirus serostatus (dated by TCRdb to between 2017 and 2020). The library was produced with the immunoSEQ multiplex PCR assay. TCRdb retrieved this table from immuneACCESS and kept in-frame rearrangements only. Not all clones are present; in checked studies, unresolved V genes account for under half, and no reason is known for the remainder. This sample lists roughly 49,000 clones; 78% were detected once. 0.77% of the sample rests with the top ten. A FACSAria II was used to sort memory CD4+ T cells, defined as single viable CD3+CD4+CD8-CD45RO+ cells. Sequencing input: memory CD4+ T cells from blood. All receptors derive from an adult in good health and CMV-seronegative.

This clone was detected only a few times. The chain joins TRBV7-2 to TRBJ1-6; TRBD1 is a possible D gene (5 bases). CDR3 length equals 15 residues. Germline CDR1 reads SGHTA; CDR2 reads FQGNSA. V was shortened by 2 bases and J by 5 bases, with 10 bases between the two germline ends. The CDR3: CASSLKGRDNSPLHF. The CDR3 nucleotides read TGTGCCAGCAGCTTAAAGGGGAGGGATAATTCACCCCTCCACTTT.

The chain links TRBV27 to TRBJ2-2, with 8 bases aligning to TRBD1. CDR3 length: 13 amino acids. Per germline, CDR1 MNHEY and CDR2 SMNVEV (reference sequence). The trim removed 6 bases at V and 6 bases at J, leaving 3 bases unmatched. CDR3 sequence reads: CASSDRGPGELFF. The CDR3, as DNA: TGTGCCAGCAGCGACAGGGGACCCGGGGAGCTGTTTTTT.

The chain carries TRBV5-1 and TRBJ2-1, with 7 positions matching TRBD2. CDR1 and CDR2 from the germline V gene are SGHRS and YFSETQ. This CDR3 spans 13 amino acids. J gave up 12 bases and V 5 bases, and 11 bases lay outside the gene matches. For the CDR3, the DNA is TGCGCCAGCAGTATGGCGGGGGAGGGTCGGCAGTTCTTC. Amino acids: CASSMAGEGRQFF.

V usage is TRBV5-3 and J usage is TRBJ1-1, with 9 positions matching TRBD1. TRBV5-3 is annotated as an ORF whose role is uncertain. After removal of 5 bases from V and 10 bases from J, the junction contained 9 bases not matched to a gene. CDR3 length equals 13 residues. CDR3 nucleotide sequence: TGTGCCAGAAGGCGTACAGGGGGCGTCCGAGCTTTCTTT. This translates into CARRRTGGVRAFF.

The chain employs TRBV5-1 and TRBJ1-2; TRBD1 is a possible D gene (5 bases). Trimming pared 0 bases from V and 8 bases from J, leaving 17 bases between. Germline V CDR1 and CDR2: SGHRS, YFSETQ. There are 15 residues in the CDR3. CDR3 residues: CASSLAVGESGGYTF. CDR3 nucleotide sequence: TGCGCCAGCAGCTTGGCGGTAGGGGAGTCTGGCGGCTACACCTTC.

The chain recombines TRBV5-1 with TRBJ1-2, with 7 bases identical to TRBD1. The CDR3 covers 12 residues. From germline, CDR1 is SGHRS and CDR2 YFSETQ. V lost 2 bases to trimming and J lost 8 bases; unmatched junction nucleotides: 3. CDR3 protein: CASSFDREGYTF. The CDR3, as DNA: TGCGCCAGCAGCTTCGACAGGGAAGGCTACACCTTC.

In DNA form, the CDR3 reads TGTGCTAGTGGTTTGGGCTTAAGGGCTAATGAAAAACTGTTTTTT. It is translated as CASGLGLRANEKLFF. The chain is built from TRBV12-5 and TRBJ1-4; D is uncertain. The V end was cut by 1 base, the J end by 3 bases, with 9 bases between. Germline V gene sequence: CDR1 LGHNT, CDR2 FRNRAP. This CDR3 has 15 amino acids. Based on the CDR3 plus reference TRBV12-5 and TRBJ1-4, the full variable domain is DARVTQTPRHKVTEMGQEVTMRCQPILGHNTVFWYRQTMMQGLELLAYFRNRAPLDDSGMPKDRFSAEMPDATLATLKIQPSEPRDSAVYFCASGLGLRANEKLFFGSGTQLSVL.

The chain carries TRBV9 and TRBJ2-5; TRBD1 might be the D (6 bases). The CDR3 runs 15 residues. The V gene's germline CDR1 is SGDLS and CDR2 YYNGEE. V lost 7 bases and J 5 bases, leaving 21 bases between the germline ends. The chain's CDR3 is CASGLPTGTIETQYF. The CDR3 bases are TGTGCCAGCGGCCTACCGACCGGGACAATCGAGACCCAGTACTTC. Full variable domain (rest looked up from reference TRBV9 and TRBJ2-5): DSGVTQTPKHLITATGQRVTLRCSPRSGDLSVYWYQQSLDQGLQFLIQYYNGEERAKGNILERFSAQQFPDLHSELNLSSLELGDSALYFCASGLPTGTIETQYFGPGTRLLVL.

This clone was recorded a few times. V is TRBV6-5 and J is TRBJ2-3, with D possibly called TRBD1 or TRBD2 (7 bases each). CDR3 length: 15 residues. V was pared by 6 bases and J by 0 bases, with 13 bases between. Germline CDR1 and CDR2: MNHEY and SVGAGI. DNA of the CDR3: TGTGCCAGCAGCCTCAGGGGGGGTAGCACAGATACGCAGTATTTT. It translates to CASSLRGGSTDTQYF.

The gene calls are TRBV7-2 and TRBJ1-1, with TRBD1 as a possible D gene (6 bases). The CDR3 loop spans 16 amino acids. V was pared by 5 bases and J by 2 bases, with 18 bases between. Germline loops: CDR1 SGHTA, CDR2 FQGNSA. Written as DNA, the CDR3 is TGTGCCAGCAGCACCAGGGGTACATCTTTAAACACTGAAGCTTTCTTT. Residues: CASSTRGTSLNTEAFF.

The chain links TRBV12-5 to TRBJ2-5, with 9 bases that match TRBD2. The CDR3 is 16 amino acids. The junction had 13 bases not matched to a gene; V was cut back by 6 bases and J by 5 bases. The germline V gene encodes CDR1 LGHNT and CDR2 FRNRAP. CDR3 in DNA: TGTGCTAGTGGCCCCGGGACTAGCAGCGGCGTGGAGACCCAGTACTTC. This encodes CASGPGTSSGVETQYF.

This clone was counted a few times. The chain recombines TRBV6-1 with TRBJ1-1; D gene uncertain. Trimming removed 5 bases from V and 4 bases from J, with 11 bases in between. Looked up from germline, CDR1 is MNHNS and CDR2 is SASEGT. This CDR3 is 13 amino acids long. The CDR3 loop reads CASSPLEGTEAFF. CDR3 nucleotide sequence: TGTGCCAGCAGTCCCCTGGAGGGCACTGAAGCTTTCTTT.

The chain combines TRBV7-9 with TRBJ1-3; D is unresolved. V lost 5 bases and J 5 bases, leaving 16 bases between the germline ends. This CDR3 spans 15 amino acids. Germline lookup yields CDR1 SEHNR and CDR2 FQNEAQ (reference sequence). CDR3 amino acids: CASSITVSARNTIYF. The CDR3 DNA follows: TGTGCCAGCAGCATCACAGTTAGCGCCCGAAACACCATATATTTT.

The chain couples TRBV29-1 to TRBJ2-7, with no clear D. Germline lookup yields CDR1 SQVTM and CDR2 ANQGSEA. The V gene lost 4 bases and the J gene lost 2 bases, with 9 bases spanning the gap. The CDR3 extends over 12 amino acids. CDR3 amino acids: CSVGVGPYEQYF. Here the CDR3 DNA reads TGCAGCGTTGGTGTAGGACCCTACGAGCAGTACTTC.

The rearrangement joins TRBV13 to TRBJ1-1; TRBD1 agrees at 12 bases. Germline V gene sequence: CDR1 PRHDT, CDR2 FYEKMQ (reference sequence). The CDR3 spans 14 residues. With 4 bases clipped from V and 4 bases from J, the junction kept 1 base outside the gene matches. The CDR3 spells CASSWGQGATEAFF. For the CDR3, the DNA is TGTGCCAGCAGCTGGGGACAGGGGGCCACTGAAGCTTTCTTT.

The chain recombines TRBV2 with TRBJ1-5, with 8 positions matching TRBD1. The CDR3 runs to 17 residues. Germline V gene sequence: CDR1 SNHLY, CDR2 FYNNEI. V lost 4 bases and J lost 2; bases outside the gene matches: 10. The CDR3 DNA sequence: TGTGCCAGCAGTGGGGTAGCCAGGGGGCTAGGCAATCAGCCCCAGCATTTT. This translates into CASSGVARGLGNQPQHF.

The chain recombines TRBV5-6 with TRBJ2-3; TRBD1 might be the D (5 bases). This CDR3 is built from 15 residues. Trimming took off 0 bases at V and 4 bases at J, with 12 bases between the two ends. The germline V gene has CDR1 SGHDT and CDR2 YYEEEE. The DNA for the CDR3 is TGTGCCAGCAGCTTGGGACAGCTTATCGCAGATACGCAGTATTTT. Protein: CASSLGQLIADTQYF.

The CDR3 protein is CASSSTLSFGGEEITEAFF. CDR3 bases: TGTGCCAGCAGTTCCACCCTTTCGTTCGGGGGGGAGGAGATCACTGAAGCTTTCTTT. The chain combines TRBV27 with TRBJ1-1, with D possibly TRBD1 on 5 matching bases. Deletions cut 4 bases from V and 4 bases from J, with 28 bases between. The CDR3 is 19 amino acids. Per the germline V gene, CDR1 is MNHEY and CDR2 is SMNVEV (reference sequence).

This clone has just one count. V is TRBV11-2 and J is TRBJ2-1; TRBD2 matches 7 bases. Germline CDR1 is SGHAT and CDR2 is FQNNGV. Germline trimming cut 3 bases from V and 9 bases from J; bases unmatched to any gene: 5. CDR3 size: 13 residues. CDR3 sequence: CASSLTSRVEQFF. CDR3 nucleotide sequence: TGTGCCAGCAGCTTGACTAGCCGCGTTGAGCAGTTCTTC. The variable domain in full, with the rest retrieved from reference TRBV11-2 and TRBJ2-1, is EAGVAQSPRYKIIEKRQSVAFWCNPISGHATLYWYQQILGQGPKLLIQFQNNGVVDDSQLPKDRFSAERLKGVDSTLKIQPAKLEDSAVYLCASSLTSRVEQFFGPGTRLTVL.